The sequence of this T cell receptor beta chain was determined in a study of T cells in Graves' hyperthyroidism and ophthalmopathy. This CDR3 has 15 residues. V shed 6 bases and J 9 bases; nucleotides not matched to a gene: 12. The germline V gene has CDR1 SNHLY and CDR2 FYNNEI. Amplified TCR beta CDR3 regions derived from RNA transcripts. A first-round RT-PCR of the TCR CDR3 used the HTBI primer set. Each CDR3 protein gets one entry after TCRdb re-called the multiplex PCR reads with MiXCR. Altogether 400,000 to 450,000 distinct CDR3 sequences are present, over 12% being singletons, with the ten largest covering about 13%. This clonotype was observed a handful of times.

The gene calls are TRBV2 and TRBJ2-1, with 9 bases aligning to TRBD2. Material for sequencing was blood. This receptor was identified in a man younger than 35 with Graves' ophthalmopathy. The CDR3 loop reads CASSQSRLAASEQFF. The CDR3 DNA reads as TGTGCCAGCAGCCAATCCCGACTAGCGGCGAGTGAGCAGTTCTTC. Based on the CDR3 plus reference TRBV2 and TRBJ2-1, the full variable domain is EPEVTQTPSHQVTQMGQEVILRCVPISNHLYFYWYRQILGQKVEFLVSFYNNEISEKSEIFDDQFSVERPDGSNFTLKIRSTKLEDSAMYFCASSQSRLAASEQFFGPGTRLTVL.